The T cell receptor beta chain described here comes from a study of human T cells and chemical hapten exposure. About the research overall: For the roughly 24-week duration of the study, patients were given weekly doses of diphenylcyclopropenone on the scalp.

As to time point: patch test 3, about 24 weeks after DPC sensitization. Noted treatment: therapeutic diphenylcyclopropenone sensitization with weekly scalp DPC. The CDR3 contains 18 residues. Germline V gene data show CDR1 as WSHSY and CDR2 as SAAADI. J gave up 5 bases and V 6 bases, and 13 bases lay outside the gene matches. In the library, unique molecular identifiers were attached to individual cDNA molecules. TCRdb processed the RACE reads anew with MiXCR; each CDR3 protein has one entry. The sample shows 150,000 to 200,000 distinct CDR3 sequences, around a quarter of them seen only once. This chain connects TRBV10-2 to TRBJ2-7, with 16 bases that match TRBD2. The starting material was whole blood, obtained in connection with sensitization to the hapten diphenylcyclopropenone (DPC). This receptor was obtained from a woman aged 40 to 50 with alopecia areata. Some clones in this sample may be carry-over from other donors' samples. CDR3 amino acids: CASRDPGLAGGPGDEQYF. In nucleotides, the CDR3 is TGCGCCAGCAGGGACCCGGGACTAGCGGGAGGGCCAGGAGACGAGCAGTACTTC.